Shown below are 8 T cell receptor beta chains from a single sample sequenced in a study of blood T cell repertoires in COVID-19. Sequencing used immunoSEQ multiplex PCR; TCRdb keeps in-frame clones, though not all of them. The data hold some 460,000 clones, with around nine tenths observed a single time. Specimen: PBMCs or T cells enriched from blood (not recorded which). All receptors derive from a woman between 18 and 29 years old with acute COVID-19.

The chain joins TRBV28 to TRBJ2-3; the D gene is possibly TRBD1 (6 bases). The CDR3 runs 17 residues. The V and J ends lost 4 bases and 2 bases respectively, with 19 bases between them. Per the germline V gene, CDR1 is MDHEN and CDR2 is SYDVKM. In nucleotides, the CDR3 is TGTGCCAGCAGTTACCACATCCAGGGGATGGACACAGATACGCAGTATTTT. It codes for CASSYHIQGMDTDTQYF.

This chain connects TRBV21-1 to TRBJ1-5. TRBV21-1 is tagged as a pseudogene. The CDR3 has 12 amino acids. DNA for the CDR3: TGTGCCAGCAGCAAAGTAGTCCTGCCCCAGCATTTT. Its translation: CASSKVVLPQHF.

The chain links TRBV3-1 (or the pseudogene TRBV3-2) to TRBJ1-2; TRBD1 is a possible D gene (5 bases). Trimming left V 0 bases short and J 4 bases short, with 12 bases between. This CDR3 is built from 15 residues. Germline V gives CDR1 LGHDT, CDR2 YNNKEL (reference sequence). Written as DNA, the CDR3 is TGTGCCAGCAGCCAAGAAGGCAGGGTATCCTATGGCTACACCTTC. It encodes CASSQEGRVSYGYTF.

The chain couples TRBV28 to TRBJ2-3; 8 nucleotides match TRBD2. Germline V gene data show CDR1 as MDHEN and CDR2 as SYDVKM. Losses at the gene ends were 1 base for V and 4 bases for J; bases not matched to a gene: 4. The CDR3 extends over 15 amino acids. DNA for the CDR3: TGTGCCAGCAGTTTATACGGACTAGCTGCAGATACGCAGTATTTT. Residues: CASSLYGLAADTQYF.

V gene TRBV29-1 combines with J gene TRBJ1-1; D unresolved. The CDR3 is made up of 14 amino acids. V was pared by 0 bases and J by 4 bases, with 12 bases between. The germline gives CDR1 SQVTM, CDR2 ANQGSEA. The CDR3 spells CSVEDTTRGTEAFF. The CDR3, as DNA: TGCAGCGTTGAAGATACTACTAGAGGCACTGAAGCTTTCTTT.

The chain is built from TRBV29-1 and TRBJ2-1, with TRBD2 matching 7 bases. V was clipped by 4 bases and J by 10 bases; unmatched bases: 7. Per the germline V gene, CDR1 is SQVTM and CDR2 is ANQGSEA. The CDR3 is made up of 12 amino acids. CDR3 nucleotides: TGCAGCGTTGCCGGACTAGTCGGAGAGCAGTTCTTC. Its translation: CSVAGLVGEQFF.

This clone showed up just once. The V call is TRBV18, the J call TRBJ2-1, with 10 bases lining up with TRBD2. V lost 0 bases to trimming and J lost 2 bases; unmatched junction nucleotides: 4. The CDR3 spans 17 residues. The germline V gene encodes CDR1 KGHSH and CDR2 LQKENI. In DNA, the CDR3 is TGTGCCAGCTCACCACCTCTAGCGGGAGACCCCTACAATGAGCAGTTCTTC. Protein: CASSPPLAGDPYNEQFF.

The chain has TRBV7-9 and TRBJ1-3; D possibly corresponds to TRBD1 (5 bases). The CDR3 consists of 13 residues. V lost 2 bases to trimming and J lost 4 bases, with 6 bases between them. Germline values: CDR1 SEHNR, CDR2 FQNEAQ (reference sequence). The chain's CDR3 is CASSLQGGNTIYF. The CDR3 region has the DNA TGTGCCAGCAGCTTACAGGGAGGAAACACCATATATTTT.